Below, 6 T cell receptor beta chains from the same sample are listed, as sequenced in a study of a mutant IDH1 vaccine in newly diagnosed glioma. Time point: week 11, during vaccination. Doses consisted of 300 ug of mutant IDH1 20-mer peptide each, paired with topical imiquimod. The antigens for these receptors are not known. Sequencing was performed with immunoSEQ multiplex PCR; in TCRdb, only in-frame clones are kept and a portion is missing. The repertoire has over 55,000 clones, approximately 80% of them found once; the top ten carry roughly 3.5%. Sequencing used PBMCs, obtained from a glioma patient whose treatment included an IDH1 peptide vaccine. The receptors were gathered from a man younger than 45 with glioma.

The V call is TRBV7-9, the J call TRBJ2-7; TRBD1 matches 11 bases. V lost 4 bases and J lost 4; bases outside the gene matches: 6. The length of the CDR3 is 15 residues. Germline V gene lookup returns CDR1 SEHNR and CDR2 FQNEAQ (reference sequence). The CDR3 protein is CASSSGQGVPYEQYF. As DNA, the CDR3 is TGTGCCAGCAGCTCGGGACAGGGGGTGCCTTACGAGCAGTACTTC.

The genes are TRBV19 and TRBJ1-2; 11 bases align to TRBD1. V trimming: 0 bases; J trimming: 4 bases; junction bases outside the gene matches: 1. The CDR3 totals 15 residues. CDR1 and CDR2 (germline): LNHDA, SQIVND (reference sequence). The CDR3, as DNA: TGTGCCAGTAGTATAGAAGGACAGGGGGCCTATGGCTACACCTTC. Translation: CASSIEGQGAYGYTF.

The rearrangement uses TRBV10-1 and TRBJ2-7, with D possibly being TRBD1 or TRBD2 (5 bases each). With 1 base removed from V and 3 bases from J, the gap between germline ends came to 10 bases. CDR1 and CDR2 from the germline V gene are WNHNN and SYGVQD (reference sequence). The CDR3 loop spans 14 amino acids. The CDR3 DNA is TGCGCCAGCAGTGAGTTGGGGACCGGCTACGAGCAGTACTTC. This encodes CASSELGTGYEQYF.

This chain joins TRBV7-3 and TRBJ2-5; D possibly uses TRBD1 or TRBD2 (6 bases each). The V gene lost 8 bases and the J gene lost 5 bases, with 15 bases spanning the gap. CDR1 and CDR2 (germline): SGHTA, FQGTGA. The CDR3 is 13 residues long. The CDR3, as DNA: TGTGCCAGCGCCTCGGGGGCCCAGGAGACCCAGTACTTC. Its protein product is CASASGAQETQYF.

The chain is built from TRBV27 and TRBJ2-6; TRBD2 might be the D (5 bases). V gave up 2 bases and J gave up 3 bases, with 11 bases separating them. This CDR3 has 16 amino acids. Germline CDR1 is MNHEY and CDR2 is SMNVEV (reference sequence). CDR3 in DNA: TGTGCCAGCAGTTTAATCGGCGGGCTTGGGGCCAACGTCCTGACTTTC. The encoded protein is CASSLIGGLGANVLTF. Drawing the rest from reference TRBV27 and TRBJ2-6, the complete variable domain is EAQVTQNPRYLITVTGKKLTVTCSQNMNHEYMSWYRQDPGLGLRQIYYSMNVEVTDKGDVPEGYKVSRKEKRNFPLILESPSPNQTSLYFCASSLIGGLGANVLTFGAGSRLTVL.

This rearrangement joins TRBV7-3 to TRBJ2-2; D is ambiguous. Germline V gene lookup returns CDR1 SGHTA and CDR2 FQGTGA. The length of the CDR3 is 16 residues. V was pared by 1 base and J by 0 bases, with 9 bases between. The CDR3 DNA follows: TGTGCCAGCAGCTTAAGGGCACTCGCGAACACCGGGGAGCTGTTTTTT. This translates into CASSLRALANTGELFF.